This T cell receptor (beta chain) was found in a study of T-cell reconstitution after alpha-beta-depleted transplantation in children. The CDR3 runs 14 residues. The germline gives CDR1 SGHVS, CDR2 FNYEAQ. V lost 0 bases to trimming and J lost 1 base, with 7 bases between them. Unique molecular identifiers were built into the TCRbeta library. TCRdb re-called the PCR reads through MiXCR, storing one row per CDR3 protein. The table has fewer than 1 million distinct CDR3 sequences, roughly 15% seen once. Specimen: PBMCs, mostly from graft donor cells, collected 360 days after TCRalphabeta/CD19-depleted stem cell transplant. The receptor was isolated from a male patient younger than 18 who had a stem cell transplant for acute lymphoblastic leukemia, so the T cells may come from the graft donor. J is TRBJ2-7 and V is TRBV7-6, with unresolved D. The CDR3 loop reads CASSLAAPSYEQYF. CDR3 DNA: TGTGCCAGCAGCTTAGCGGCCCCTTCCTACGAGCAGTACTTC.